Presented here are 30 T cell receptor beta chains from one specimen sequenced in a study of blood T cell repertoires in COVID-19. Produced via immunoSEQ multiplex PCR; TCRdb's table is partial and in-frame only. This sample has more than 95,000 clones; 65% to 90% occur once, and the top ten carry roughly 30%. Sequences were obtained from peripheral blood. The receptors stem from an elderly woman with acute or convalescent COVID-19.

The J gene is TRBJ1-1, the V gene TRBV27, with 8 bases aligning to TRBD1. With V trimmed by 5 bases and J by 10 bases, 9 bases remained unmatched. CDR1 is MNHEY, CDR2 SMNVEV, per germline (reference sequence). CDR3 length: 13 amino acids. CDR3 residues: CASSPQPRGRAFF. In nucleotides, the CDR3 is TGTGCCAGCAGTCCTCAACCCAGGGGGCGAGCTTTCTTT.

There are a few counts of this clone. This chain links TRBV2 with TRBJ2-7; D is possibly TRBD1 (5 bases). With 7 bases removed from V and 3 bases from J, the gap between germline ends came to 16 bases. Germline-derived CDR1 and CDR2 are SNHLY and FYNNEI. The CDR3 totals 14 residues. In DNA form, the CDR3 reads TGTGCCAGCATAGGGGTTCGTCGGCTCTACGAGCAGTACGTC. This gives the protein CASIGVRRLYEQYV.

This rearrangement joins TRBV19 to TRBJ1-6, with 9 positions matching TRBD1. This CDR3 comprises 11 residues. V was clipped by 5 bases and J by 16 bases; unmatched bases: 3. Germline CDR1 reads LNHDA; CDR2 reads SQIVND (reference sequence). Written as DNA, the CDR3 is TGTGCCAGTAGTCAACAGGGGGCTCTCCACTTT. Translating it yields CASSQQGALHF. The full variable domain, completed using reference TRBV19 and TRBJ1-6, is DGGITQSPKYLFRKEGQNVTLSCEQNLNHDAMYWYRQDPGQGLRLIYYSQIVNDFQKGDIAEGYSVSREKKESFPLTVTSAQKNPTAFYLCASSQQGALHFGNGTRLTVT.

V and J are TRBV4-2 and TRBJ1-6; D is undetermined. The length of the CDR3 is 16 residues. Trimming shortened V by 5 bases and J by 6 bases, and 17 bases separated the two germline ends. Per germline, CDR1 LGHNA and CDR2 YNFKEQ. CDR3 loop: CASSARSLNLNSPLHF. The DNA of the CDR3 is TGTGCCAGCAGCGCTAGGAGTCTCAACCTTAATTCACCCCTCCACTTT.

The chain combines TRBV7-2 with TRBJ1-1, with a weak D call TRBD1 (5 bases). Germline values: CDR1 SGHTA, CDR2 FQGNSA. Trimming took 2 bases from V and 6 from J, leaving 10 bases between them. The CDR3 is made up of 13 amino acids. CDR3 sequence: CASSLFWGAEAFF. CDR3 sequence (DNA): TGTGCCAGCAGCTTATTTTGGGGGGCTGAAGCTTTCTTT.

The chain combines TRBV15 with TRBJ1-2, with a tentative D call TRBD1 (5 bases). The CDR3 runs to 18 residues. Looked up from germline, CDR1 is LNHNV and CDR2 is YYDKDF (reference sequence). V gave up 0 bases and J gave up 4 bases, with 21 bases separating them. CDR3 amino acids: CATSRDRRNSQGTYGYTF. CDR3 coding DNA: TGTGCCACCAGCAGAGATCGTCGGAATTCGCAGGGAACCTATGGCTACACCTTC. Filled out from reference TRBV15 and TRBJ1-2, the complete variable domain reads DAMVIQNPRYQVTQFGKPVTLSCSQTLNHNVMYWYQQKSSQAPKLLFHYYDKDFNNEADTPDNFQSRRPNTSFCFLDIRSPGLGDTAMYLCATSRDRRNSQGTYGYTFGSGTRLTVV.

The V gene is TRBV7-9, the J gene TRBJ1-6, with 7 bases fitting TRBD1. The germline gives CDR1 SEHNR, CDR2 FQNEAQ (reference sequence). This CDR3 has 13 amino acids. With V trimmed by 5 bases and J by 13 bases, 8 bases remained unmatched. The CDR3 loop is CASSGEAGGPLHF. Here the CDR3 DNA reads TGTGCCAGCAGCGGAGAGGCAGGGGGTCCCCTCCACTTT.

J is TRBJ1-1 and V is TRBV7-2, with D perhaps matching TRBD1 (5 bases). V dropped 2 bases and J dropped 5 bases, with 12 bases sitting between them. Germline loops: CDR1 SGHTA, CDR2 FQGNSA. The CDR3 runs to 14 residues. DNA for the CDR3: TGTGCCAGCAGCTTACCAAGACAGCGAACTGAAGCTTTCTTT. Its translation: CASSLPRQRTEAFF.

The rearrangement uses TRBV27 and TRBJ1-2, with 7 nucleotides matching TRBD1. Germline-derived CDR1 and CDR2 are MNHEY and SMNVEV (reference sequence). Losses at the gene ends were 2 bases for V and 4 bases for J; bases not matched to a gene: 7. CDR3 length: 15 amino acids. CDR3 sequence: CASSLNPPGGYGYTF. The DNA for the CDR3 is TGTGCCAGCAGTTTAAATCCCCCAGGGGGCTATGGCTACACCTTC.

The V and J genes are TRBV12-3 or TRBV12-4 and TRBJ1-2, with a weak D call TRBD1 (5 bases). V was clipped by 11 bases and J by 0 bases, with 13 bases between them. The CDR3 extends over 13 amino acids. CDR3 DNA: TGTGCCGGGGGGACTCATACTAACTATGGCTACACCTTC. This sequence encodes CAGGTHTNYGYTF.

This clone has a handful of counts. V usage is TRBV25-1 and J usage is TRBJ2-5; the D gene is possibly TRBD2 (7 bases). Trimming took off 5 bases at V and 4 bases at J, with 14 bases between the two ends. The CDR3 length is 14 residues. Germline-derived CDR1 and CDR2 are MGHDK and SYGVNS. CDR3 coding DNA: TGTGCCAGCAGTTGGAGGGGGGGGGCAGAGACCCAGTACTTC. This sequence encodes CASSWRGGAETQYF.

The V call is TRBV18, the J call TRBJ1-4, with TRBD1 as a possible D gene (6 bases). V lost 1 base, J lost 0 bases, and 15 bases lay in between. The V gene's germline CDR1 is KGHSH and CDR2 LQKENI. The CDR3 runs 18 residues. The CDR3 bases are TGTGCCAGCTCACCACAGCAATCCCGGACAGCAACTAATGAAAAACTGTTTTTT. Amino acids: CASSPQQSRTATNEKLFF.

This clone was picked up one time. This chain links TRBV25-1 with TRBJ1-2; D not certain. CDR1 is MGHDK, CDR2 SYGVNS, per germline. The CDR3 has 12 amino acids. The V end lost 3 bases, the J end lost 8 bases, and 10 bases lay between the germline ends. The CDR3 region has the DNA TGTGCCAGCAGTGACGAGTTTCGGGGCTACACCTTC. Protein product: CASSDEFRGYTF.

This chain connects TRBV7-2 to TRBJ2-5, with 10 bases aligning to TRBD2. CDR3 length: 15 amino acids. Trimming removed 1 base from V and 5 bases from J; junction bases left unmatched: 4. Germline CDR1 and CDR2: SGHTA and FQGNSA. CDR3 amino acids: CASSLERGGRETQYF. The CDR3 region has the DNA TGTGCCAGCAGCTTAGAGCGGGGGGGCCGGGAGACCCAGTACTTC.

This chain joins TRBV7-2 and TRBJ2-5; 7 bases agree with TRBD1. The junction had 9 bases not matched to a gene; V was cut back by 6 bases and J by 2 bases. The CDR3 covers 15 residues. In germline, CDR1 is SGHTA, CDR2 FQGNSA. CDR3 loop: CASSLLWGQQETQYF. The CDR3 DNA reads as TGTGCCAGCAGTTTGTTATGGGGACAGCAAGAGACCCAGTACTTC.

This chain joins TRBV28 and TRBJ1-4; 7 bases map to TRBD1. CDR1 and CDR2 (germline): MDHEN, SYDVKM. This CDR3 has 14 residues. V shed 5 bases, J shed 7 bases, and the junction held 7 bases outside the gene matches. The CDR3: CASSHRGGSEKLFF. CDR3 DNA: TGTGCCAGCAGTCACAGGGGAGGCTCTGAAAAACTGTTTTTT.

J is TRBJ1-1 and V is TRBV10-3; D perhaps matches TRBD1 (6 bases). CDR1 is ENHRY, CDR2 SYGVKD, per germline. The CDR3 is made up of 15 amino acids. V was cut by 4 bases and J by 2 bases, with 14 bases left in between. DNA for the CDR3: TGTGCCATCAGTGTCCGGGGGGCCATTAACACTGAAGCTTTCTTT. Translated, it gives CAISVRGAINTEAFF.

This rearrangement joins TRBV19 to TRBJ1-6; a weak D match, TRBD1 (5 bases). Trimming removed 5 bases at V and 6 bases at J, with 14 bases between. Germline assignment: CDR1 LNHDA and CDR2 SQIVND (reference sequence). The CDR3 covers 15 residues. CDR3 in DNA: TGTGCCAGTAGTCGACAGTATCTTCGTAATTCACCCCTCCACTTT. Residues: CASSRQYLRNSPLHF.

The J gene is TRBJ1-2, the V gene TRBV5-4, with 12 bases aligning to TRBD1. V lost 3 bases, J lost 7 bases, and 4 bases stayed unmatched. This CDR3 is built from 14 residues. CDR1 and CDR2 from the germline V gene are SGHNT and YYREEE (reference sequence). CDR3 bases: TGTGCCAGCAGCTGGGACAGGGGGCAATCTGGCTACACCTTC. This codes for CASSWDRGQSGYTF.

The rearrangement joins TRBV7-3 to TRBJ1-1; the match to TRBD1 covers 7 bases. V lost 1 base, J lost 7 bases, and 6 bases stayed unmatched. The V gene's germline CDR1 is SGHTA and CDR2 FQGTGA. The CDR3 contains 14 residues. CDR3 region: CASSLNRGQSEAFF. The DNA for the CDR3 is TGTGCCAGCAGCTTAAACAGGGGACAGAGTGAAGCTTTCTTT. The full variable domain, completed using reference TRBV7-3 and TRBJ1-1, is GAGVSQTPSNKVTEKGKYVELRCDPISGHTALYWYRQSLGQGPEFLIYFQGTGAADDSGLPNDRFFAVRPEGSVSTLKIQRTERGDSAVYLCASSLNRGQSEAFFGQGTRLTVV.

This clone was detected only once. The chain has TRBV27 and TRBJ2-3; D not certain. V was pared by 6 bases and J by 0 bases, with 22 bases between. CDR1 is MNHEY and CDR2 is SMNVEV in the germline V gene (reference sequence). The length of the CDR3 is 18 residues. In DNA, the CDR3 is TGTGCCAGCAGAACCGAGATATCCTTTGATTTCAGCACAGATACGCAGTATTTT. Translation: CASRTEISFDFSTDTQYF.

This clone was detected once. The J gene is TRBJ1-2, the V gene TRBV9, with 7 bases lining up with TRBD1. The CDR3 length is 15 residues. Germline V lookup: CDR1 SGDLS, CDR2 YYNGEE. V shed 0 bases and J 2 bases; nucleotides not matched to a gene: 4. This chain's CDR3 is CASSVGGQLNYGYTF. CDR3 sequence (DNA): TGTGCCAGCAGCGTAGGGGGACAGTTGAACTATGGCTACACCTTC.

The chain couples TRBV28 to TRBJ1-3, with 9 bases that match TRBD1. Germline lookup yields CDR1 MDHEN and CDR2 SYDVKM. The CDR3 sequence is 15 residues long. Trimming removed 6 bases from V and 4 bases from J; junction bases left unmatched: 7. The DNA for the CDR3 is TGTGCCAGCAGACGAACAGGGGGCACCGGAAACACCATATATTTT. Translating gives CASRRTGGTGNTIYF. Supplemented by reference TRBV28 and TRBJ1-3, the full variable domain reads DVKVTQSSRYLVKRTGEKVFLECVQDMDHENMFWYRQDPGLGLRLIYFSYDVKMKEKGDIPEGYSVSREKKERFSLILESASTNQTSMYLCASRRTGGTGNTIYFGEGSWLTVV.

The gene calls are TRBV4-1 and TRBJ1-2, with 9 bases lining up with TRBD1. V lost 5 bases, J lost 7 bases, and 14 bases stayed unmatched. Germline lookup yields CDR1 MGHRA and CDR2 YSYEKL. This CDR3 has 16 amino acids. DNA of the CDR3: TGCGCCAGCAGCTTCCTACCGGGACAGGGTTCATTTGGCTACACCTTC. Protein sequence: CASSFLPGQGSFGYTF.

This chain joins TRBV20-1 and TRBJ1-4, with D unresolved. Germline values: CDR1 DFQATT, CDR2 SNEGSKA (reference sequence). Trimming removed 5 bases at V and 7 bases at J, with 8 bases between. The CDR3 spans 11 residues. CDR3 loop: CSAAAAEKLFF. The CDR3 DNA reads TGCAGTGCTGCGGCGGCTGAAAAACTGTTTTTT.

This clone was picked up a small number of times. The chain is built from TRBV7-9 and TRBJ1-3; tentatively, D is TRBD1 (6 bases). The V end was cut by 5 bases, the J end by 7 bases, with 15 bases between. Germline lookup yields CDR1 SEHNR and CDR2 FQNEAQ (reference sequence). The CDR3 contains 14 residues. DNA of the CDR3: TGTGCCAGCAGCCGGACAGTTAGGGGGAACACCATATATTTT. Residues: CASSRTVRGNTIYF. The full variable domain, with the rest looked up from reference TRBV7-9 and TRBJ1-3, is DTGVSQNPRHKITKRGQNVTFRCDPISEHNRLYWYRQTLGQGPEFLTYFQNEAQLEKSRLLSDRFSAERPKGSFSTLEIQRTEQGDSAMYLCASSRTVRGNTIYFGEGSWLTVV.

Here the CDR3 DNA reads TGTGCCAGCAGCCAAGATTGGGGTCAGGGCCATGGCTACACCTTC. It is translated as CASSQDWGQGHGYTF. The chain is built from TRBV3-1 (or the pseudogene TRBV3-2) and TRBJ1-2, with D perhaps matching TRBD1 (5 bases). Germline V CDR1 and CDR2: LGHDT, YNNKEL (reference sequence). V was cut by 0 bases and J by 6 bases, with 14 bases left in between. The CDR3 covers 15 residues.

This clone was counted between two and nine times. The chain combines TRBV15 with TRBJ1-5; 8 nucleotides line up with TRBD1. This CDR3 is built from 16 residues. With V trimmed by 2 bases and J by 6 bases, 9 bases remained unmatched. Per the germline V gene, CDR1 is LNHNV and CDR2 is YYDKDF (reference sequence). CDR3 in DNA: TGTGCCACCAGCAGAATATTAGGACAGGGAGTTCAGCCCCAGCATTTT. Translation gives CATSRILGQGVQPQHF.

The chain uses TRBV6-8 and TRBJ1-5; a possible D gene is TRBD1 (5 bases). Per germline, CDR1 MNHGY and CDR2 SAAAGT. V shed 6 bases and J shed 5 bases, with 11 bases lying between them. The CDR3 runs 13 residues. DNA for the CDR3: TGTGCCAGCAGGTGGGGGGACGATCAGCCCCAGCATTTT. Translation gives CASRWGDDQPQHF.

The V gene is TRBV19, the J gene TRBJ2-2; D might be TRBD1 (6 bases). The CDR3 contains 12 residues. Germline CDR1 reads LNHDA; CDR2 reads SQIVND (reference sequence). Trimming removed 5 bases at V and 8 bases at J, with 9 bases between. As DNA, the CDR3 is TGTGCCAGTAGTGCACAGGGAGGGGAGCTGTTTTTT. Amino acid sequence: CASSAQGGELFF.